These 7 T cell receptor beta chains originate from one sample sequenced in a study of blood T cell repertoires in COVID-19. Clones were read by immunoSEQ multiplex PCR, and TCRdb kept only the in-frame ones, dropping some. The sample has roughly 500,000 clones, 88% seen once; the top ten hold around 7.9%. Sequenced: PBMCs or T cells enriched from blood (not recorded which). These TCRs come from a woman between 55 and 75 years old who had recovered from COVID-19.

The rearrangement uses TRBV10-3 and TRBJ1-6; possibly TRBD1 for D (5 bases). Trimming pared 5 bases from V and 5 bases from J, leaving 7 bases between. The length of the CDR3 is 13 residues. Germline-derived CDR1 and CDR2 are ENHRY and SYGVKD. DNA for the CDR3: TGTGCCATCAGTTCCAGGGATAATTCACCCCTCCACTTT. This sequence encodes CAISSRDNSPLHF.

CDR3 sequence: CASSDLRGQSNSPLHF. In DNA form, the CDR3 reads TGTGCCAGCAGTGACCTGCGGGGACAGAGCAATTCACCCCTCCACTTT. V usage is TRBV6-1 and J usage is TRBJ1-6; TRBD1 matches at 7 bases. Germline CDR1 MNHNS, CDR2 SASEGT. The CDR3 extends over 16 amino acids. The V segment lost 3 bases and the J segment 7 bases; nucleotides outside the gene matches: 9.

The V call is TRBV18, the J call TRBJ1-1, with 11 bases identical to TRBD1. The CDR3 has 15 amino acids. The V gene's germline CDR1 is KGHSH and CDR2 LQKENI. V lost 6 bases and J lost 7; bases outside the gene matches: 10. CDR3 DNA sequence: TGTGCCAGCTCTCCATCCGGGACAGGGGGGAATGAAGCTTTCTTT. It encodes CASSPSGTGGNEAFF.

The chain combines TRBV3-1 (or the pseudogene TRBV3-2) with TRBJ1-1; D remains ambiguous. Germline V gene sequence: CDR1 LGHDT, CDR2 YNNKEL (reference sequence). V shed 4 bases and J shed 0 bases, with 12 bases lying between them. The CDR3 totals 15 residues. CDR3 nucleotide sequence: TGTGCCAGCAGCCCTTGGCAGGTTTTGAACACTGAAGCTTTCTTT. Translation: CASSPWQVLNTEAFF.

V is TRBV6-5 and J is TRBJ2-1, with 9 bases aligning to TRBD1. Per germline, CDR1 MNHEY and CDR2 SVGAGI. V shed 6 bases, J shed 3 bases, and the junction held 3 bases outside the gene matches. The CDR3 covers 14 residues. CDR3 amino acids: CASSRTGDYNEQFF. CDR3 DNA sequence: TGTGCCAGCAGCCGGACAGGGGACTACAATGAGCAGTTCTTC.

The V and J genes are TRBV5-1 and TRBJ2-2, with D perhaps matching TRBD2 (6 bases). Germline V gene lookup returns CDR1 SGHRS and CDR2 YFSETQ. Trimming took 2 bases from V and 0 from J, leaving 8 bases between them. The CDR3 spans 15 residues. Here the CDR3 reads CASSFSGPNTGELFF. In nucleotides, the CDR3 is TGCGCCAGCAGCTTTAGCGGCCCGAACACCGGGGAGCTGTTTTTT. Together with reference TRBV5-1 and TRBJ2-2, the CDR3 gives the full variable domain: KAGVTQTPRYLIKTRGQQVTLSCSPISGHRSVSWYQQTPGQGLQFLFEYFSETQRNKGNFPGRFSGRQFSNSRSEMNVSTLELGDSALYLCASSFSGPNTGELFFGEGSRLTVL.

The chain uses TRBV19 and TRBJ1-1; no reliable D call. The CDR3 length is 13 residues. Germline assignment: CDR1 LNHDA and CDR2 SQIVND (reference sequence). The V gene lost 7 bases and the J gene lost 3 bases, with 12 bases spanning the gap. The CDR3 reads CASKPGWYTEAFF. Written as DNA, the CDR3 is TGTGCCAGTAAGCCGGGATGGTACACTGAAGCTTTCTTT.